In this sample, the clone carrying this TCR beta chain turned up many times. The data derive from a study of T-cell reconstitution after alpha-beta-depleted transplantation in children. Unique molecular identifiers were incorporated during preparation of the TCRbeta library. Via MiXCR, TCRdb re-called the PCR reads, giving one row per CDR3 protein. Here the sample spans about 480,000 distinct CDR3 sequences, 12% being singletons. The CDR3 contains 14 residues. CDR1 and CDR2 from the germline V gene are DFQATT and SNEGSKA (reference sequence). The V and J ends lost 1 base and 2 bases respectively, with 12 bases between them.

Sequencing was performed on PBMCs from the stem cell graft donor, taken from the stem cell graft. V is TRBV20-1 and J is TRBJ2-7; D is unresolved. The TCR sequence derives from a human donor who donated a stem cell graft to a child with combined immunodeficiency. CDR3 protein: CSARVRGPAYEQYF. In DNA form, the CDR3 reads TGCAGTGCTAGAGTTCGTGGACCTGCCTACGAGCAGTACTTC.